The T cell receptor beta chain under discussion was sequenced for a study of early T cells in non-severe SARS-CoV-2 infection. Study background: Chains from this unsorted whole-blood bulk RNA could not be paired. Study results and limitations: Anti-spike CD8 specificities were favored by VDJdb matching, whose results missed private and CD4 specificities.

This clonotype was detected many times. The antigen remains undetermined. In the library, individual cDNA molecules carried attached unique molecular identifiers. TCRdb itself ran the 5' RACE reads through MiXCR, one entry per CDR3 protein. In the table there are roughly 52,000 distinct CDR3 sequences, about 6.5% of which are singletons. The CDR3 is made up of 15 amino acids. V was pared by 2 bases and J by 2 bases, with 5 bases of the junction left unmatched. Per the germline V gene, CDR1 is MNHEY and CDR2 is SMNVEV (reference sequence). The material was whole blood, obtained at baseline. V is TRBV27 and J is TRBJ2-7; 8 bases agree with TRBD1. This clonotype was obtained from an adult who was a healthcare worker with PCR-confirmed SARS-CoV-2 infection or an uninfected control (not recorded which). The CDR3 protein is CASSLSQGAAYEQYF. CDR3 nucleotides: TGTGCCAGCAGTTTAAGTCAGGGGGCGGCCTACGAGCAGTACTTC.